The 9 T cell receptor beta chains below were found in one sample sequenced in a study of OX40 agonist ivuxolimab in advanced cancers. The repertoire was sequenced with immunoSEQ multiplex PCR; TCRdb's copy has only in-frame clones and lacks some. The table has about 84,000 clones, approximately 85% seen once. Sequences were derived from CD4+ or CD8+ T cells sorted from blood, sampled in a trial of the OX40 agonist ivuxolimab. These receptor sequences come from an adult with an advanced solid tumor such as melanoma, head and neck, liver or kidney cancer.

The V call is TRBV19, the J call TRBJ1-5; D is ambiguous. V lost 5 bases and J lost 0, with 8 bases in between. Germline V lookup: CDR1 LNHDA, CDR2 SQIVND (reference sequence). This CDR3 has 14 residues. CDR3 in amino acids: CASSYRYSNQPQHF. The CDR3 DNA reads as TGTGCCAGTAGTTACAGATATAGCAATCAGCCCCAGCATTTT.

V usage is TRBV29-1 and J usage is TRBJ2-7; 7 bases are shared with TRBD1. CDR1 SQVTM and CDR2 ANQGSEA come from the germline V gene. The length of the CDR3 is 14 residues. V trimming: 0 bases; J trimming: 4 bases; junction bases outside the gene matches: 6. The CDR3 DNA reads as TGCAGCGTTGAAGATGGTTGGACAGGATACGAGCAGTACGTC. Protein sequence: CSVEDGWTGYEQYV.

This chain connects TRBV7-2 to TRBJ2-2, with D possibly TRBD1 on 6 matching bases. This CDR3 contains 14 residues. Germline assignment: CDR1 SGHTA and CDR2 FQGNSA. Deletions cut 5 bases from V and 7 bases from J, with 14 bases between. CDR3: CASSRQAHVGELFF. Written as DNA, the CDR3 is TGTGCCAGCAGCCGACAGGCCCACGTCGGGGAGCTGTTTTTT.

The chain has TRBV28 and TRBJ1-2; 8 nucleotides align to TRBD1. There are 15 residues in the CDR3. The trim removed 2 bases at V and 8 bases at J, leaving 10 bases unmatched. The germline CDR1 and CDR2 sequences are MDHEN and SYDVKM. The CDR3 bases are TGTGCCAGCAGTTTAATGGGCAGGGGGCCGGGGGGCTACACCTTC. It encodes CASSLMGRGPGGYTF.

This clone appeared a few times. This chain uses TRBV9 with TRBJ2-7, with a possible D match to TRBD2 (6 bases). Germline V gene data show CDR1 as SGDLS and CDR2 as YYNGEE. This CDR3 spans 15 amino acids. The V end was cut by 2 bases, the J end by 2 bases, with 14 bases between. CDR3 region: CASSVGVAEPYEQYF. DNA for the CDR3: TGTGCCAGCAGCGTTGGAGTAGCGGAACCCTACGAGCAGTACTTC. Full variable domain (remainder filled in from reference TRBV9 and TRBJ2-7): DSGVTQTPKHLITATGQRVTLRCSPRSGDLSVYWYQQSLDQGLQFLIQYYNGEERAKGNILERFSAQQFPDLHSELNLSSLELGDSALYFCASSVGVAEPYEQYFGPGTRLTVT.

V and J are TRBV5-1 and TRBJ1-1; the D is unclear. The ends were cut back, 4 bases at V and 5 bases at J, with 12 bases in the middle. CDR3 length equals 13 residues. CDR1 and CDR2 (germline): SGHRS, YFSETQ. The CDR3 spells CASSPPASTEAFF. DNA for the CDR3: TGCGCCAGCAGCCCCCCTGCTTCGACTGAAGCTTTCTTT.

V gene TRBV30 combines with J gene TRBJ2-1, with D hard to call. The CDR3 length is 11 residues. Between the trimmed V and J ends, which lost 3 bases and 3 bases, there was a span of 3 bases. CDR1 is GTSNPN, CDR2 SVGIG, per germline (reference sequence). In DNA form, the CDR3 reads TGTGCCTGGAGCATCTACAATGAGCAGTTCTTC. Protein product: CAWSIYNEQFF.

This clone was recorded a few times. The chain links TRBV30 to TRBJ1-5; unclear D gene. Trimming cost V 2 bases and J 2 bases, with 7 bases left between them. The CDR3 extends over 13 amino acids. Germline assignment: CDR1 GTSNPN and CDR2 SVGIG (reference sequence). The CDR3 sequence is CAWSTGGNQPQHF. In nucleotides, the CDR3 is TGTGCCTGGAGTACTGGGGGCAATCAGCCCCAGCATTTT.

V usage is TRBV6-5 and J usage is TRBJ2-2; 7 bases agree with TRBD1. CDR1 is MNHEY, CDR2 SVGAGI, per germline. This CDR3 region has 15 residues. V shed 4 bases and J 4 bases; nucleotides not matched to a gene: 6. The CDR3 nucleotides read TGTGCCAGCAGTTTCAAGGGGGCGGTCACCGGGGAGCTGTTTTTT. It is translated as CASSFKGAVTGELFF.